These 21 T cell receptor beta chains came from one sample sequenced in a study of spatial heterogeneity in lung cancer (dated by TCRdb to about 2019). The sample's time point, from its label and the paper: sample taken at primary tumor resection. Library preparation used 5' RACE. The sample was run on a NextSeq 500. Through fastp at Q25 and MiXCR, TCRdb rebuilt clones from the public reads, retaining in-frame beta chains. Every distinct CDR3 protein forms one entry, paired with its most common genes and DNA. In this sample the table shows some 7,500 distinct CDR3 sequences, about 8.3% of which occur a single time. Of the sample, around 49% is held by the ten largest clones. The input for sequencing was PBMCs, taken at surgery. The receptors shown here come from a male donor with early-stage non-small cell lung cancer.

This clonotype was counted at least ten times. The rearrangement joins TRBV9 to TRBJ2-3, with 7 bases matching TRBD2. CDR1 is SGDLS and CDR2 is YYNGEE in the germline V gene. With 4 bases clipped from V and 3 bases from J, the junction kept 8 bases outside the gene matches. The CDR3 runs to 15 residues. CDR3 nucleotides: TGTGCCAGCAGCAAGACACCCGGGAGGACAGATACGCAGTATTTT. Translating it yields CASSKTPGRTDTQYF.

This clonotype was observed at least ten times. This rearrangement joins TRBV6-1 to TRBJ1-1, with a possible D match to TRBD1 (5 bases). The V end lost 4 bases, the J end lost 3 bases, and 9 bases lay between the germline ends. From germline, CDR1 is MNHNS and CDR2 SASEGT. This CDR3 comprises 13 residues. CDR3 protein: CASSGRVDTEAFF. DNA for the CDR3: TGTGCCAGCAGTGGCAGGGTGGACACTGAAGCTTTCTTT.

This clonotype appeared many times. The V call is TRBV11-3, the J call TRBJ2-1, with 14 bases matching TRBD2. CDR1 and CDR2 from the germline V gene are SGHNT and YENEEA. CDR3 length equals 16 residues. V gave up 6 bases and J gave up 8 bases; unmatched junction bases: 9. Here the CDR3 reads CASSLTGTSGSDEQFF. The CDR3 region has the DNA TGTGCCAGCAGTCTTACCGGGACTAGCGGGAGCGATGAGCAGTTCTTC.

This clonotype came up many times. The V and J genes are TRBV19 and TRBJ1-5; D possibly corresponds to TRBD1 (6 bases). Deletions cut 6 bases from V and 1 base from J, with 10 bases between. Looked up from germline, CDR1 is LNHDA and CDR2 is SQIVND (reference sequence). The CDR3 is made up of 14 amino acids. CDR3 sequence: CASRGQGSNQPQHF. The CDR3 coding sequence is TGTGCCAGTAGGGGACAAGGAAGCAATCAGCCCCAGCATTTT.

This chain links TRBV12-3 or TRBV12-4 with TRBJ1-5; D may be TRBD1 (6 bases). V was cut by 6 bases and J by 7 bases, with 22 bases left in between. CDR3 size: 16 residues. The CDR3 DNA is TGTGCCAGCAGCCCCCCGGGACAATTCCTTGGGCAGCCCCAGCATTTT. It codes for CASSPPGQFLGQPQHF.

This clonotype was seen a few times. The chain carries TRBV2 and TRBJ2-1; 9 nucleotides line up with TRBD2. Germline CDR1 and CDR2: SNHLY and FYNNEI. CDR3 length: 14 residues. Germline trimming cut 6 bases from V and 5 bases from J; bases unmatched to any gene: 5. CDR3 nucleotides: TGTGCCAGCAGGGGACTAGCTGGCCACAATGAGCAGTTCTTC. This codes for CASRGLAGHNEQFF.

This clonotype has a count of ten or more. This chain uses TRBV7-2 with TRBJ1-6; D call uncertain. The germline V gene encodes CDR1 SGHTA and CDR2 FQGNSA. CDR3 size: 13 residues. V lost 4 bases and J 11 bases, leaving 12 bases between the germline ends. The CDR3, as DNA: TGTGCCAGCAGCTCTAACCCGGGTGCACCCCTCCACTTT. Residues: CASSSNPGAPLHF.

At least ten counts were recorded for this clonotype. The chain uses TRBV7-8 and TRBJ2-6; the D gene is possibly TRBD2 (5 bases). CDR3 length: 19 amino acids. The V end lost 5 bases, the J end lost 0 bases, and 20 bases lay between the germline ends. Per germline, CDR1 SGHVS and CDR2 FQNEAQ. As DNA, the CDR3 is TGTGCCAGCAGCCCCTGGCCGAGGGCCCAGAGCTCTGGGGCCAACGTCCTGACTTTC. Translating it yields CASSPWPRAQSSGANVLTF.

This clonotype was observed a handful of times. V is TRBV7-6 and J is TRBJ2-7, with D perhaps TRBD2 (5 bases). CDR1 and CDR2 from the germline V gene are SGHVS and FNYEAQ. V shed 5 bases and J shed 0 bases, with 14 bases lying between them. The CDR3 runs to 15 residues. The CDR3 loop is CASSPKTGISYEQYF. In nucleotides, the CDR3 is TGTGCCAGCAGCCCCAAGACGGGGATCTCCTACGAGCAGTACTTC.

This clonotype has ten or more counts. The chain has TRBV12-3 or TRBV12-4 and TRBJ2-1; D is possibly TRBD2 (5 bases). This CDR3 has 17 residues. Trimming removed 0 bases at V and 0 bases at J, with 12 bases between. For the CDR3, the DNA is TGTGCCAGCAGTTTAGCGGGAGTCTTCTCCTCCTACAATGAGCAGTTCTTC. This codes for CASSLAGVFSSYNEQFF.

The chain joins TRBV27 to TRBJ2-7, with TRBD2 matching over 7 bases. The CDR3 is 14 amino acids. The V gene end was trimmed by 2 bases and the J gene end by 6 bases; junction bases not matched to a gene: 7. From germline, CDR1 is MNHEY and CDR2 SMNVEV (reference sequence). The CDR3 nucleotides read TGTGCCAGCAGTTTAGTGGGAGGGCCCCGCGAGCAGTACTTC. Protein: CASSLVGGPREQYF.

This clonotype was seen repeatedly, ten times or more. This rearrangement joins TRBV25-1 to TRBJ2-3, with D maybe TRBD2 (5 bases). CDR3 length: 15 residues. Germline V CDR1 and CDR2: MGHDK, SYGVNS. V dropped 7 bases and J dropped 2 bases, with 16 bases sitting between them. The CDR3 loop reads CASTDQSGFTDTQYF. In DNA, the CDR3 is TGTGCCAGCACTGACCAGAGCGGATTCACAGATACGCAGTATTTT.

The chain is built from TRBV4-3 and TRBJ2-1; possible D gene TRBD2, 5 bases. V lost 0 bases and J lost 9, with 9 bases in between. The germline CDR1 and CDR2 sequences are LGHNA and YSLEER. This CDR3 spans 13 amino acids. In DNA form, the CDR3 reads TGCGCCAGCAGCCAAGATGGCGGGTTTGAGCAGTTCTTC. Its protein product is CASSQDGGFEQFF.

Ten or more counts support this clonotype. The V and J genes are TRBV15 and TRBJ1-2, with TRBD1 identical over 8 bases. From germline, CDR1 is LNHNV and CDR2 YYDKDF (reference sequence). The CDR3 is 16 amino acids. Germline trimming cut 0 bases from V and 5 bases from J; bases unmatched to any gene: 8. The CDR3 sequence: CATSRDMQGALYGYTF. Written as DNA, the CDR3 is TGTGCCACCAGCAGAGATATGCAGGGGGCTTTGTATGGCTACACCTTC. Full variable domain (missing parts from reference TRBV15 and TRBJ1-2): DAMVIQNPRYQVTQFGKPVTLSCSQTLNHNVMYWYQQKSSQAPKLLFHYYDKDFNNEADTPDNFQSRRPNTSFCFLDIRSPGLGDTAMYLCATSRDMQGALYGYTFGSGTRLTVV.

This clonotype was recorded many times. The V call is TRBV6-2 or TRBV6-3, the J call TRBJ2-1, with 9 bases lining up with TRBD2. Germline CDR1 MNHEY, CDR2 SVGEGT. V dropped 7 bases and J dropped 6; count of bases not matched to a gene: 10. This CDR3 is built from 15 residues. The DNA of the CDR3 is TGTGCCAGCACCCTACGTGGTAGCGGGAGCAATGAGCAGTTCTTC. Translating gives CASTLRGSGSNEQFF.

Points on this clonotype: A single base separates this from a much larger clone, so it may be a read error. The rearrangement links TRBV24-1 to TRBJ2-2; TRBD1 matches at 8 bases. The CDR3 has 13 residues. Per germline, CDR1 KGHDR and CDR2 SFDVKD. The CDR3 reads CATGTGMSGELYF. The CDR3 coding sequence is TGTGCCACTGGGACAGGAATGTCCGGGGAGCTGTATTTT.

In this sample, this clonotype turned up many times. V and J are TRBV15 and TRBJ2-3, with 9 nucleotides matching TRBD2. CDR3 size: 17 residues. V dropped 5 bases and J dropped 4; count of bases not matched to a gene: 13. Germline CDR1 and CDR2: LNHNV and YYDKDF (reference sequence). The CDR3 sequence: CATSRPELAGSADTQYF. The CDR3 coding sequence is TGTGCCACCAGCCGCCCGGAACTAGCGGGCTCTGCAGATACGCAGTATTTT. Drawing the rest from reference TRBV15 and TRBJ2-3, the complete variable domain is DAMVIQNPRYQVTQFGKPVTLSCSQTLNHNVMYWYQQKSSQAPKLLFHYYDKDFNNEADTPDNFQSRRPNTSFCFLDIRSPGLGDTAMYLCATSRPELAGSADTQYFGPGTRLTVL.

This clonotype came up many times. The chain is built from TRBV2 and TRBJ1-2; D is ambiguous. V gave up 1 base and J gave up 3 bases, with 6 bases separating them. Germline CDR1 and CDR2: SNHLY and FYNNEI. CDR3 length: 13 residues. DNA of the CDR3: TGTGCCAGCAGTGAAGACAGCTACTATGGCTACACCTTC. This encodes CASSEDSYYGYTF.

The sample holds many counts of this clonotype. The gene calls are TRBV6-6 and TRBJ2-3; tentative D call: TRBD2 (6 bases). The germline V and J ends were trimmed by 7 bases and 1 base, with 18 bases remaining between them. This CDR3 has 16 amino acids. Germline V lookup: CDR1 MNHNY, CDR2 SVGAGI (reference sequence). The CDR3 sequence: CASTDPGGSGTDTQYF. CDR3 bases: TGTGCCAGCACAGACCCTGGGGGGTCCGGCACAGATACGCAGTATTTT.

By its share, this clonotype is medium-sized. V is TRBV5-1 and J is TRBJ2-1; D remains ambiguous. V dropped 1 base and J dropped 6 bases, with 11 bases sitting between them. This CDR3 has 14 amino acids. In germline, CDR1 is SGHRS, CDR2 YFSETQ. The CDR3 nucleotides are TGCGCCAGCAGCTTGATGCCAGGAGCCAATGAGCAGTTCTTC. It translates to CASSLMPGANEQFF.

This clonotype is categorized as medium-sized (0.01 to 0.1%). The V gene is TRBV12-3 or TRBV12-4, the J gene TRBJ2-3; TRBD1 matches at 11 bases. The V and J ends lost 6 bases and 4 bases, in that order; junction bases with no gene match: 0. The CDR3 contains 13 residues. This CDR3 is CASRDRGPDTQYF. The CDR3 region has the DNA TGTGCCAGCAGGGACAGGGGGCCAGATACGCAGTATTTT.